This is a list of T cell receptor beta chains from one sample in a study of cytomegalovirus exposure and HLA in healthy donors. The assay was immunoSEQ multiplex PCR, and TCRdb's table has in-frame clones only and misses some. Its listing shows 200,000 to 250,000 clones. Sequences were obtained from PBMCs. The receptors were gathered from a woman aged 25 to 39 in good health and CMV-seropositive. Both conserved end residues are part of each CDR3. Fields, in order: D gene, J gene, V gene, CDR3 DNA, CDR3 protein. D genes are given only for firm matches.

D gene: .
J gene: TRBJ2-3
V gene: TRBV5-4
CDR3 DNA: TGTGCCAGCAGCCCAGACTATACCACAGATACGCAGTATTTT
CDR3 protein: CASSPDYTTDTQYF

D gene: TRBD1
J gene: TRBJ1-1
V gene: TRBV30
CDR3 DNA: TGTTCCGCACAGGGGACTGAAGCTTTCTTT
CDR3 protein: CSAQGTEAFF

D gene: TRBD1
J gene: TRBJ1-2
V gene: TRBV27
CDR3 DNA: TGTGCCAGCAGCCCGCTTTCGGGGGTGGACAGGAGATGGGGTGGCTACACCTTC
CDR3 protein: CASSPLSGVDRRWGGYTF

D gene: TRBD2
J gene: TRBJ2-1
V gene: TRBV2
CDR3 DNA: TGTGCCAGCAGTCCTCTAGCGGGACCTTACAATGAGCAGTTCTTC
CDR3 protein: CASSPLAGPYNEQFF

D gene: .
J gene: TRBJ1-2
V gene: TRBV21-1
CDR3 DNA: TGTGCCAGCAGCAAAAGGCGAGGGAACTATGGCTACACCTTC
CDR3 protein: CASSKRRGNYGYTF

D gene: .
J gene: TRBJ2-5
V gene: TRBV10-2
CDR3 DNA: TGCGCCAGCGGCCTGAGGTCAGAGACCCAGTACTTC
CDR3 protein: CASGLRSETQYF

D gene: TRBD1
J gene: TRBJ1-2
V gene: TRBV2
CDR3 DNA: TGTGCCAGCACAATCCGGGACAGCACTACACGAGGCTACACCTTC
CDR3 protein: CASTIRDSTTRGYTF

D gene: .
J gene: TRBJ1-2
V gene: TRBV6-6
CDR3 DNA: TGTGCCAGCAGTTACTCGAGAGGGAACTATGGCTACACCTTC
CDR3 protein: CASSYSRGNYGYTF

D gene: TRBD1
J gene: TRBJ1-5
V gene: TRBV7-9
CDR3 DNA: TGTGCCAGCAGCACCCGGACAGGGGGGAATAGCAATCAGCCCCAGCATTTT
CDR3 protein: CASSTRTGGNSNQPQHF

D gene: .
J gene: TRBJ1-2
V gene: TRBV12-5
CDR3 DNA: TGTGCTAGTGGTTTGGTACCAGGGGTAGACTATGGCTACACCTTC
CDR3 protein: CASGLVPGVDYGYTF

D gene: .
J gene: TRBJ2-7
V gene: TRBV4-3
CDR3 DNA: TGCGCCAGCAGCCCCCGGTCCGAGGTCCGTCTGTACGAGCAGTACTTC
CDR3 protein: CASSPRSEVRLYEQYF

D gene: TRBD2
J gene: TRBJ2-5
V gene: TRBV4-3
CDR3 DNA: TGCGCCAGCAGCCGCGGGGGCGGACTAGCGGGAGGGGAGACCCAGTACTTC
CDR3 protein: CASSRGGGLAGGETQYF

D gene: TRBD1
J gene: TRBJ2-7
V gene: TRBV5-4
CDR3 DNA: TGTGCCAGCCAGGGGGTTTCCTACGAGCAGTACTTC
CDR3 protein: CASQGVSYEQYF

D gene: TRBD1
J gene: TRBJ2-2
V gene: TRBV27
CDR3 DNA: TGTGCCACCAGAGACAGGGGGCCGAGCACCGGGGAGCTGTTTTTT
CDR3 protein: CATRDRGPSTGELFF

D gene: TRBD1
J gene: TRBJ1-1
V gene: TRBV19
CDR3 DNA: TGTGCCAGTAGTATATTGCCCGGGACAGGGGCGGAAGCTTTCTTT
CDR3 protein: CASSILPGTGAEAFF

D gene: .
J gene: TRBJ1-2
V gene: TRBV2
CDR3 DNA: TGTGCCAGCGTCGAGGGAGCTAACTATGGCTACACCTTC
CDR3 protein: CASVEGANYGYTF

D gene: TRBD1
J gene: TRBJ1-4
V gene: TRBV4-3
CDR3 DNA: TGCGCCAGCAGCCAAGACAGGGGGTGGACTAATGAAAAACTGTTTTTT
CDR3 protein: CASSQDRGWTNEKLFF

D gene: TRBD1
J gene: TRBJ1-1
V gene: TRBV7-9
CDR3 DNA: TGTGCCAGCAGCTTAGTGACAGGGGGTCGCACTGAAGCTTTCTTT
CDR3 protein: CASSLVTGGRTEAFF

D gene: .
J gene: TRBJ1-2
V gene: TRBV7-9
CDR3 DNA: TGTGCCAGCAGCCTCTACGACACTCTCTATGGCTACACCTTC
CDR3 protein: CASSLYDTLYGYTF

D gene: .
J gene: TRBJ2-5
V gene: TRBV29-1
CDR3 DNA: TGCAGCGTTGAAAAGCAGGAAGAGACCCAGTACTTC
CDR3 protein: CSVEKQEETQYF

D gene: .
J gene: TRBJ1-6
V gene: TRBV15
CDR3 DNA: TGTGCCACCAGCAGAGAGGGCAAAAGCTCACCCCTCCACTTT
CDR3 protein: CATSREGKSSPLHF

D gene: TRBD1
J gene: TRBJ2-1
V gene: TRBV18
CDR3 DNA: TGTGCCAGCTCACTTGCCGGGACAGGCCTCAATGAGCAGTTCTTC
CDR3 protein: CASSLAGTGLNEQFF

D gene: .
J gene: TRBJ1-1
V gene: TRBV7-9
CDR3 DNA: TGTGCCAGCAGCTTCAAGGGGACTGAAGCTTTCTTT
CDR3 protein: CASSFKGTEAFF

D gene: TRBD2
J gene: TRBJ2-3
V gene: TRBV10-1
CDR3 DNA: TGCGCCAGCGGCGGACAGGTGATAGCGGGGGGATCGGATACGCAGTATTTT
CDR3 protein: CASGGQVIAGGSDTQYF

D gene: .
J gene: TRBJ1-3
V gene: TRBV7-9
CDR3 DNA: TGTGCCAGCAGCTTCCCTTTGTATCAGGGGCCAGGAAACACCATATATTTT
CDR3 protein: CASSFPLYQGPGNTIYF

D gene: .
J gene: TRBJ1-1
V gene: TRBV30
CDR3 DNA: TGTGCCTGGAGTGTACGGAGTGAAGCTTTCTTT
CDR3 protein: CAWSVRSEAFF

D gene: .
J gene: TRBJ2-3
V gene: TRBV5-1
CDR3 DNA: TGCGCCAGCAGCTTGGCCGTGGCCACAGATACGCAGTATTTT
CDR3 protein: CASSLAVATDTQYF

D gene: .
J gene: TRBJ2-3
V gene: TRBV18
CDR3 DNA: TGTGCCAGCTCACGTGGAGACACAGATACGCAGTATTTT
CDR3 protein: CASSRGDTDTQYF

D gene: TRBD1
J gene: TRBJ2-7
V gene: TRBV9
CDR3 DNA: TGTGCCAGCAGCCCAACGGGGACAGGGGCCTACGAGCAGTACTTC
CDR3 protein: CASSPTGTGAYEQYF

D gene: .
J gene: TRBJ2-7
V gene: TRBV5-1
CDR3 DNA: TGCGCCAGCAGGCCCCTAGCGTCTAACGAGCAGTACTTC
CDR3 protein: CASRPLASNEQYF

D gene: .
J gene: TRBJ2-2
V gene: TRBV7-9
CDR3 DNA: TGTGCCAGCAGCTTAGACCTACACCGGGGCGGGGAGCTGTTTTTT
CDR3 protein: CASSLDLHRGGELFF

D gene: TRBD1
J gene: TRBJ1-2
V gene: TRBV7-9
CDR3 DNA: TGTGCCAGCAGCCCAGGGGGCTACTATGGCTACACCTTC
CDR3 protein: CASSPGGYYGYTF

D gene: .
J gene: TRBJ1-2
V gene: TRBV14
CDR3 DNA: TGTGCCAGCAGTAAAAACCCCCTTCCGGCGACAAACTATGGCTACACCTTC
CDR3 protein: CASSKNPLPATNYGYTF

D gene: .
J gene: TRBJ1-4
V gene: TRBV28
CDR3 DNA: TGTGCCAGCATCGAACGGACAGACTCAACTAATGAAAAACTGTTTTTT
CDR3 protein: CASIERTDSTNEKLFF

D gene: TRBD2
J gene: TRBJ2-3
V gene: TRBV2
CDR3 DNA: TGTGCCAGCAGTGGCCCAGCGGGGGTTACAGATACGCAGTATTTT
CDR3 protein: CASSGPAGVTDTQYF

D gene: .
J gene: TRBJ1-6
V gene: TRBV21-1
CDR3 DNA: TGTGCCAGCAGCAAAGGCTGCAGGGGTTGGTCCTATAATTCACCCCTCCACTTT
CDR3 protein: CASSKGCRGWSYNSPLHF

D gene: TRBD1
J gene: TRBJ1-5
V gene: TRBV2
CDR3 DNA: TGTGCCAGCAGATCGACAGGGAATCAGCCCCAGCATTTT
CDR3 protein: CASRSTGNQPQHF

D gene: .
J gene: TRBJ2-5
V gene: TRBV5-1
CDR3 DNA: TGCGCCAGCAGCGGCCTCCAGGGATACCAAGAGACCCAGTACTTC
CDR3 protein: CASSGLQGYQETQYF

D gene: .
J gene: TRBJ2-7
V gene: TRBV7-9
CDR3 DNA: TGTGCCAGCAGCTTAGGGACAGAAGAGCAGTACTTC
CDR3 protein: CASSLGTEEQYF

D gene: .
J gene: TRBJ2-7
V gene: TRBV5-4
CDR3 DNA: TGTGCCAGCAGCTTCGGACAGTCCTACGAGCAGTACTTC
CDR3 protein: CASSFGQSYEQYF

D gene: .
J gene: TRBJ1-3
V gene: TRBV19
CDR3 DNA: TGTGCCAGTAGTAACTTCAGGGCTTCTGGAAACACCATATATTTT
CDR3 protein: CASSNFRASGNTIYF

D gene: TRBD1
J gene: TRBJ2-7
V gene: TRBV9
CDR3 DNA: TGTGCCAGCAGCGTAGAGGCTAGCAACAGGGGATACGAGCAGTACTTC
CDR3 protein: CASSVEASNRGYEQYF

D gene: .
J gene: TRBJ1-2
V gene: TRBV28
CDR3 DNA: TGTGCCAGCTGCGGCGGTTCTTACTATGGCTACACCTTC
CDR3 protein: CASCGGSYYGYTF

D gene: .
J gene: TRBJ2-5
V gene: TRBV20-1
CDR3 DNA: TGCAGTGCCACGCGGGAGACCCAGTACTTC
CDR3 protein: CSATRETQYF

D gene: TRBD1
J gene: TRBJ2-3
V gene: TRBV12-5
CDR3 DNA: TGTGCTAGTGGTACTGATGACAGGGAATTCACAGATACGCAGTATTTT
CDR3 protein: CASGTDDREFTDTQYF

D gene: .
J gene: TRBJ1-2
V gene: TRBV12-5
CDR3 DNA: TGTGCTAGTGTCTCGGAGGGTGGTGGCTACACCTTC
CDR3 protein: CASVSEGGGYTF

D gene: TRBD1
J gene: TRBJ1-1
V gene: TRBV5-1
CDR3 DNA: TGCGCCAGCAGCTTGGGGACAGGGGGAAACACTGAAGCTTTCTTT
CDR3 protein: CASSLGTGGNTEAFF

D gene: TRBD2
J gene: TRBJ2-3
V gene: TRBV18
CDR3 DNA: TGTGCCAGCTCACCGGGGGGGGATCCAGATACGCAGTATTTT
CDR3 protein: CASSPGGDPDTQYF